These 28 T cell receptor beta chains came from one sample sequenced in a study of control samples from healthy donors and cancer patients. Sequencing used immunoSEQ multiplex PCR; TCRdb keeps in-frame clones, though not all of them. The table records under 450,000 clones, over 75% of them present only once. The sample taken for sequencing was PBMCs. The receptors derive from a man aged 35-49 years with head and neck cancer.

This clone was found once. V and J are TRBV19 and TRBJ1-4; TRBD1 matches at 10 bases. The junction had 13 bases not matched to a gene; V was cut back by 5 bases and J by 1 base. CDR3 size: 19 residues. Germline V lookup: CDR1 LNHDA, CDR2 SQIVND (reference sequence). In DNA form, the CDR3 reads TGTGCCAGTAGTCTCACGGGACAGGGGAGTCGTGGAACTAATGAAAAACTGTTTTTT. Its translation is CASSLTGQGSRGTNEKLFF.

CDR3 in DNA: TGTGCCAGCAGCCCCTTGACAGGGGGCCGTACTGAAGCTTTCTTT. Translation gives CASSPLTGGRTEAFF. The chain recombines TRBV28 with TRBJ1-1, with 10 bases fitting TRBD1. The CDR3 has 15 residues. The junction had 9 bases not matched to a gene; V was cut back by 6 bases and J by 5 bases. From germline, CDR1 is MDHEN and CDR2 SYDVKM.

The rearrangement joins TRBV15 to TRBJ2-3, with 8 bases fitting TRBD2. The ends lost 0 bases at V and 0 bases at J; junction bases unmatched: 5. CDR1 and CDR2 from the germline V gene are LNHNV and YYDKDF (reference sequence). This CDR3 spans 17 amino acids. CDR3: CATSRDHLAGSTDTQYF. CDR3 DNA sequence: TGTGCCACCAGCAGAGATCACCTAGCGGGCAGCACAGATACGCAGTATTTT.

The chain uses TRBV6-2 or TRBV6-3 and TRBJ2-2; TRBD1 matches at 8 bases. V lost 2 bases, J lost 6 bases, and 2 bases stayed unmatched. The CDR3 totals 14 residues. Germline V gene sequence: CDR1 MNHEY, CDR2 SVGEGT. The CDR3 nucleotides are TGTGCCAGCAGTTACGACAGGGGCCCCGGGGAGCTGTTTTTT. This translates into CASSYDRGPGELFF.

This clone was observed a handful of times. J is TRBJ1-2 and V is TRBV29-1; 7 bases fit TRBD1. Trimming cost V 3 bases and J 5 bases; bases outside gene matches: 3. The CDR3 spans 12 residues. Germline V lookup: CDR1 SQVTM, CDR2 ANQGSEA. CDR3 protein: CSVDLQGYGYTF. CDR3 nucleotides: TGCAGCGTTGATCTACAGGGGTATGGCTACACCTTC.

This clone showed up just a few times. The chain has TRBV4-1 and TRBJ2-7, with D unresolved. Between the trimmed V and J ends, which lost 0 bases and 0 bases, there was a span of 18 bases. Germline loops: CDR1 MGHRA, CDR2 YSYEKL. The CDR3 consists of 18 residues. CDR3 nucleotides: TGCGCCAGCAGCCAAGAAGGTTTGCGGCAGGTGAGCTCCTACGAGCAGTACTTC. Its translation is CASSQEGLRQVSSYEQYF.

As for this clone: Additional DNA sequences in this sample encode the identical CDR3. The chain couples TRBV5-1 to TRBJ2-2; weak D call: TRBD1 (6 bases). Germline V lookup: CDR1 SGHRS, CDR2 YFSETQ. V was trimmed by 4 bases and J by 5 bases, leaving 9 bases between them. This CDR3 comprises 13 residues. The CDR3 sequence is CASSLQGTGELFF. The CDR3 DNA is TGCGCCAGCAGCCTACAGGGTACCGGGGAGCTGTTTTTT.

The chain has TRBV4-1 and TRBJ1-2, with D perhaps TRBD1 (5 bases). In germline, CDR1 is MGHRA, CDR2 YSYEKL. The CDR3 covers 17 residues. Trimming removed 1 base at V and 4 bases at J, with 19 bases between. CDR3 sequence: CASSQAHMSGSSYGYTF. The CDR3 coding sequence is TGCGCCAGCAGCCAAGCTCATATGTCAGGGTCCTCCTATGGCTACACCTTC.

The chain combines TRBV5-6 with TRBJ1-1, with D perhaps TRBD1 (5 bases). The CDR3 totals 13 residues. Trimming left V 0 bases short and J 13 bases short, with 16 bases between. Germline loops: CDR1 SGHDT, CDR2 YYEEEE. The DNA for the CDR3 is TGTGCCAGCAGCTTGGAGGGGAGTCGGAAGCTTTTCTTT. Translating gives CASSLEGSRKLFF.

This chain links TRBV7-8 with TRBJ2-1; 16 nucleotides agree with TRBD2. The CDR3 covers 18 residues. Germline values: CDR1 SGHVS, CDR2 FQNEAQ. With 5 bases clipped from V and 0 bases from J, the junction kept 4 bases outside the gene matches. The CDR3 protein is CASSPGLAGGSSYNEQFF. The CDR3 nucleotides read TGTGCCAGCAGCCCGGGACTAGCGGGGGGGAGCTCCTACAATGAGCAGTTCTTC.

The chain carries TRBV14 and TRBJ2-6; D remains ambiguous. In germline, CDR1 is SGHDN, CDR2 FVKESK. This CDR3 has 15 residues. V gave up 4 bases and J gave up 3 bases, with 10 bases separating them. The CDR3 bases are TGTGCCAGCAGCCTATACACCAATGGGGCCAACGTCCTGACTTTC. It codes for CASSLYTNGANVLTF.

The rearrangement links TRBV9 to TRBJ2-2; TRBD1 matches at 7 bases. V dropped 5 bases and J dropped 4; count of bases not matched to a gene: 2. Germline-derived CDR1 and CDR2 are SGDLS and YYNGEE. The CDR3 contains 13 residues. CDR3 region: CASRPGGTGELFF. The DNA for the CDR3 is TGTGCCAGCAGACCAGGGGGCACCGGGGAGCTGTTTTTT.

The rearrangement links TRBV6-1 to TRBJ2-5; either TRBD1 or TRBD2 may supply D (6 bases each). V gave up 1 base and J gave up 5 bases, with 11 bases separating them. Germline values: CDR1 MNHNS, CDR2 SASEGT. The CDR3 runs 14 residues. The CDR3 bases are TGTGCCAGCAGTGAAGGGGGGGCTTGGGAGACCCAGTACTTC. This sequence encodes CASSEGGAWETQYF.

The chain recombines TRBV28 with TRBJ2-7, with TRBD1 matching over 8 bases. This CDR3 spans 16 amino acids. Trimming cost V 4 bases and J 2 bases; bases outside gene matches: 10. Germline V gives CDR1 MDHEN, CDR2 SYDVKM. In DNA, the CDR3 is TGTGCCAGCAGTTCCCCAGGGGGCCGTCTAACCTACGAGCAGTACTTC. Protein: CASSSPGGRLTYEQYF.

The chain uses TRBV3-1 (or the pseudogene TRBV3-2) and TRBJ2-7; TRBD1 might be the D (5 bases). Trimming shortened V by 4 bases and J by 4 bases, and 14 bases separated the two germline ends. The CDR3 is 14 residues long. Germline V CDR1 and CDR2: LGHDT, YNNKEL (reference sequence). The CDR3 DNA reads TGTGCCAGCAGCCTCACAGGAGACCAATACGAGCAGTACTTC. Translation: CASSLTGDQYEQYF.

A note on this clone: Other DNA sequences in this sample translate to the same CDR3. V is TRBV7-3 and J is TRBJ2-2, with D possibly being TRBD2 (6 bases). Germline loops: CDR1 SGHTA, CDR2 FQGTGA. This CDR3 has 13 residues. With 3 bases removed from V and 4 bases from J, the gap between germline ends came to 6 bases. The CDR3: CASSFGGTGELFF. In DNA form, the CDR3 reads TGTGCCAGCAGCTTCGGGGGCACCGGGGAGCTGTTTTTT.

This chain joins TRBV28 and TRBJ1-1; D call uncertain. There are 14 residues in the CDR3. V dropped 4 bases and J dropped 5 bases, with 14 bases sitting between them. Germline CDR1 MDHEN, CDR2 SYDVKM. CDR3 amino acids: CASSSTADRTEAFF. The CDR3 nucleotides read TGTGCCAGCAGTTCTACCGCCGATAGGACTGAAGCTTTCTTT.

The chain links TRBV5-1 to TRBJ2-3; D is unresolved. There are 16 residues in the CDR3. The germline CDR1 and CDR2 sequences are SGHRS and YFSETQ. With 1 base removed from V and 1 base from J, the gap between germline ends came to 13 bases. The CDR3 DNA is TGCGCCAGCAGCTTGCCCTCACAGCGACGCACAGATACGCAGTATTTT. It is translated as CASSLPSQRRTDTQYF. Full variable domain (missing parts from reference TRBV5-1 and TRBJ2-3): KAGVTQTPRYLIKTRGQQVTLSCSPISGHRSVSWYQQTPGQGLQFLFEYFSETQRNKGNFPGRFSGRQFSNSRSEMNVSTLELGDSALYLCASSLPSQRRTDTQYFGPGTRLTVL.

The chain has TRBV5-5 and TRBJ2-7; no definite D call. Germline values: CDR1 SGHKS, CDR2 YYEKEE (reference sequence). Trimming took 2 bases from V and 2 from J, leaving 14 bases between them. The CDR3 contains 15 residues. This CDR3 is CASSLGAGIPYEQYF. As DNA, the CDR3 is TGTGCCAGCAGCTTAGGTGCAGGTATACCCTACGAGCAGTACTTC.

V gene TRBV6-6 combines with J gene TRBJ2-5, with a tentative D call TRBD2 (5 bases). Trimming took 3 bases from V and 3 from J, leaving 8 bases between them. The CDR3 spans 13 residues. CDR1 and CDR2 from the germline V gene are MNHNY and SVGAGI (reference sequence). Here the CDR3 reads CASSYAGKETQYF. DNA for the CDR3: TGTGCCAGCAGTTATGCCGGGAAAGAGACCCAGTACTTC.

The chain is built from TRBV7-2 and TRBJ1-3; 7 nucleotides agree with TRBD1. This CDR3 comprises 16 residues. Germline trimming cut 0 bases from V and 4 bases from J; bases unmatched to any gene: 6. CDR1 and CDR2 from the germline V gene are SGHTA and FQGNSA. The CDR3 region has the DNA TGTGCCAGCAGCTTAGCGCAGGGGGGCTCGGGAAACACCATATATTTT. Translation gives CASSLAQGGSGNTIYF.

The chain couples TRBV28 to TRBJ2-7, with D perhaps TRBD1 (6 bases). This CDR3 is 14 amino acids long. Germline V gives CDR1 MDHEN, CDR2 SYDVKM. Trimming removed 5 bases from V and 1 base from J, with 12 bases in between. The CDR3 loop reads CASSPGTLSYEQYF. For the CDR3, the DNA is TGTGCCAGCAGTCCCGGGACACTTTCCTACGAGCAGTACTTC.

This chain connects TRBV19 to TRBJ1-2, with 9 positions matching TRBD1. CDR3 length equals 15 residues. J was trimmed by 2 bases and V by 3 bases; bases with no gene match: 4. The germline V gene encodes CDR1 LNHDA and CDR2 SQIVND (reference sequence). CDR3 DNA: TGTGCCAGTAGTATTGTTGGACAGGGGAACTATGGCTACACCTTC. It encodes CASSIVGQGNYGYTF.

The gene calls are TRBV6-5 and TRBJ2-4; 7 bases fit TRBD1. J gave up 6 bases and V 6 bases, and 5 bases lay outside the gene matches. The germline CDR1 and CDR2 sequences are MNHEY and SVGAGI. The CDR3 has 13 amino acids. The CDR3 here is CASSLDRRNIQYF. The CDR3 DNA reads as TGTGCCAGCAGCCTGGACAGGAGAAACATTCAGTACTTC.

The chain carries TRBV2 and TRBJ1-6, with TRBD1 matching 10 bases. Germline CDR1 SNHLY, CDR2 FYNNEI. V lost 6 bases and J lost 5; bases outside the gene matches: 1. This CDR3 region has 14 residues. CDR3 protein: CASRGTGDNSPLHF. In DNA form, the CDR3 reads TGTGCCAGCAGGGGGACAGGGGATAATTCACCCCTCCACTTT.

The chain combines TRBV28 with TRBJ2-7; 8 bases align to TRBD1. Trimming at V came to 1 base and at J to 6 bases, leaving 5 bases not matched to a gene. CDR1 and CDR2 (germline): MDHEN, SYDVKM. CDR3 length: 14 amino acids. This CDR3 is CASSLSGGFGEQYF. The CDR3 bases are TGTGCCAGCAGTTTATCAGGGGGCTTCGGCGAGCAGTACTTC. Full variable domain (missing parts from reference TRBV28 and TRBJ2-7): DVKVTQSSRYLVKRTGEKVFLECVQDMDHENMFWYRQDPGLGLRLIYFSYDVKMKEKGDIPEGYSVSREKKERFSLILESASTNQTSMYLCASSLSGGFGEQYFGPGTRLTVT.

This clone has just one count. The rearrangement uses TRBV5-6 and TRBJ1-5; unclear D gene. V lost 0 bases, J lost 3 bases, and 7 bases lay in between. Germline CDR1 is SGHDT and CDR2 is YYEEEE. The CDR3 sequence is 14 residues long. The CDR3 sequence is CASSLGQNNQPQHF. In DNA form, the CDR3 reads TGTGCCAGCAGCTTGGGGCAGAACAATCAGCCCCAGCATTTT.

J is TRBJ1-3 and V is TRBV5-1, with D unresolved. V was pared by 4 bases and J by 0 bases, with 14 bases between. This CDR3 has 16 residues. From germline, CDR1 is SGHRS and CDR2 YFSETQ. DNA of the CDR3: TGCGCCAGCAGCGGGAGGTACGGGAGCTCTGGAAACACCATATATTTT. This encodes CASSGRYGSSGNTIYF.